This T cell receptor (beta chain) emerged from a study of identical twins. This CDR3 region has 12 residues. Trimming stripped 6 bases from V and 0 bases from J, with 5 bases between. Germline V gene data show CDR1 as DFQATT and CDR2 as SNEGSKA (reference sequence). In TCRdb, the 5' RACE reads were re-called with MiXCR into one record per CDR3 protein. The sample has approximately 550,000 distinct CDR3 sequences; 20% to 25% are singletons. These data also featured in a second study, about yellow fever vaccine responses in identical twins.

Sequenced material: CD4+ T cells sorted from blood. This chain links TRBV20-1 with TRBJ2-2; D call uncertain. The sequence was obtained from a woman aged 18 to 35 in good health. The CDR3: CSAFANTGELFF. In DNA form, the CDR3 reads TGCAGTGCCTTTGCGAACACCGGGGAGCTGTTTTTT.